A single sample is the source of the 24 T cell receptor beta chains below, sequenced in a study of T cell responses to AZD1222 COVID-19 vaccine. Sequencing used immunoSEQ multiplex PCR; TCRdb keeps in-frame clones, though not all of them. The sample has 98,000 or so clones; about 88% are singletons. Material: peripheral blood, obtained 28 days after the second AZD1222 dose. These receptor sequences come from an adult who received the AZD1222 COVID-19 vaccine.

J is TRBJ2-1 and V is TRBV5-5; D may match TRBD1 or TRBD2 (5 bases each). There are 17 residues in the CDR3. In germline, CDR1 is SGHKS, CDR2 YYEKEE (reference sequence). The germline V and J ends were trimmed by 4 bases and 2 bases, with 19 bases remaining between them. The CDR3: CASSPVVGAQAYNEQFF. The CDR3, as DNA: TGTGCCAGCAGCCCCGTCGTCGGGGCCCAAGCCTACAATGAGCAGTTCTTC. The full variable domain, its missing parts supplied by reference TRBV5-5 and TRBJ2-1, is DAGVTQSPTHLIKTRGQQVTLRCSPISGHKSVSWYQQVLGQGPQFIFQYYEKEERGRGNFPDRFSARQFPNYSSELNVNALLLGDSALYLCASSPVVGAQAYNEQFFGPGTRLTVL.

The chain combines TRBV7-3 with TRBJ2-1, with D perhaps being TRBD1 or TRBD2 (5 bases each). Germline V lookup: CDR1 SGHTA, CDR2 FQGTGA. Trimming took off 4 bases at V and 5 bases at J, with 9 bases between the two ends. The CDR3 covers 13 residues. The CDR3 sequence: CASSSGRNNEQFF. DNA for the CDR3: TGTGCCAGCAGCTCGGGACGAAACAATGAGCAGTTCTTC.

V usage is TRBV5-4 and J usage is TRBJ2-1, with D perhaps TRBD1 (6 bases). Germline-derived CDR1 and CDR2 are SGHNT and YYREEE (reference sequence). The CDR3 totals 14 residues. Trimming took 5 bases from V and 8 from J, leaving 17 bases between them. The chain's CDR3 is CASRIRQAGDEQFF. In DNA form, the CDR3 reads TGTGCCAGCAGAATCCGACAGGCTGGGGATGAGCAGTTCTTC.

The CDR3 nucleotides are TGCAGCGTTGCCCCACAGGGTAACTATGGCTACACCTTC. This gives the protein CSVAPQGNYGYTF. The J gene is TRBJ1-2, the V gene TRBV29-1, with D maybe TRBD1 (6 bases). Trimming shortened V by 4 bases and J by 1 base, and 10 bases separated the two germline ends. Germline lookup yields CDR1 SQVTM and CDR2 ANQGSEA. There are 13 residues in the CDR3.

The J gene is TRBJ2-7, the V gene TRBV6-1; TRBD2 agrees at 11 bases. J was trimmed by 4 bases and V by 1 base; bases with no gene match: 6. The CDR3 totals 16 residues. The germline V gene has CDR1 MNHNS and CDR2 SASEGT. CDR3: CASSEGATSGEYEQYF. The CDR3 DNA follows: TGTGCCAGCAGTGAAGGGGCGACTAGCGGGGAGTACGAGCAGTACTTC.

The chain uses TRBV2 and TRBJ2-3, with D tentatively TRBD1 (6 bases). The CDR3 sequence is 14 residues long. V was trimmed by 6 bases and J by 0 bases, leaving 10 bases between them. Germline CDR1 and CDR2: SNHLY and FYNNEI. CDR3 nucleotide sequence: TGTGCCAGCAGCGACAGGTTTAGCACAGATACGCAGTATTTT. Translation gives CASSDRFSTDTQYF.

The chain joins TRBV11-2 to TRBJ1-6; D may be TRBD1 (5 bases). Germline V gene data show CDR1 as SGHAT and CDR2 as FQNNGV. The CDR3 extends over 16 amino acids. The V end lost 2 bases, the J end lost 9 bases, and 17 bases lay between the germline ends. In nucleotides, the CDR3 is TGTGCCAGCAGCTTATATCAGGGTCTCTCAAGTTCACCCCTCCACTTT. This encodes CASSLYQGLSSSPLHF.

V gene TRBV28 combines with J gene TRBJ2-3, with D possibly called TRBD1 or TRBD2 (5 bases each). CDR1 and CDR2 from the germline V gene are MDHEN and SYDVKM. Trimming took 0 bases from V and 1 from J, leaving 14 bases between them. The CDR3 extends over 17 amino acids. The CDR3 nucleotides are TGTGCCAGCAGTTTATGGGGGCGGGCCAGCGGCACAGATACGCAGTATTTT. Residues: CASSLWGRASGTDTQYF.

The rearrangement joins TRBV10-3 to TRBJ2-1, with 7 bases that match TRBD2. CDR1 and CDR2 from the germline V gene are ENHRY and SYGVKD. V shed 8 bases, J shed 6 bases, and the junction held 10 bases outside the gene matches. This CDR3 has 14 residues. CDR3 bases: TGTGCCATCCGCACCAGCGGGAACCCCAATGAGCAGTTCTTC. The encoded protein is CAIRTSGNPNEQFF.

The chain carries TRBV4-1 and TRBJ2-1, with 13 positions matching TRBD2. This CDR3 contains 16 residues. Unmatched junction bases numbered 7, after V lost 4 bases and J lost 7 bases. Germline values: CDR1 MGHRA, CDR2 YSYEKL. In nucleotides, the CDR3 is TGCGCCAGCAGCCGATCCGGGACTAGCGGGATAAATGAGCAGTTCTTC. This gives the protein CASSRSGTSGINEQFF.

V and J are TRBV19 and TRBJ1-1, with D possibly TRBD1 on 5 matching bases. Trimming cost V 2 bases and J 1 base, with 14 bases left between them. This CDR3 is 16 amino acids long. Germline lookup yields CDR1 LNHDA and CDR2 SQIVND (reference sequence). For the CDR3, the DNA is TGTGCCAGTAGTATACCCCCTCGGGGGGAGAACACTGAAGCTTTCTTT. It codes for CASSIPPRGENTEAFF.

The chain is built from TRBV4-2 and TRBJ1-6, with D tentatively TRBD1 (5 bases). The V end was cut by 0 bases, the J end by 3 bases, with 9 bases between. Per germline, CDR1 LGHNA and CDR2 YNFKEQ. CDR3 length: 16 amino acids. The CDR3 DNA follows: TGTGCCAGCAGCCAAGATAACCAGGGCTATAATTCACCCCTCCACTTT. This translates into CASSQDNQGYNSPLHF.

This rearrangement joins TRBV5-1 to TRBJ1-3, with 9 nucleotides matching TRBD1. Germline CDR1 SGHRS, CDR2 YFSETQ. Trimming took 4 bases from V and 4 from J; bases not matched to a gene: 6. The CDR3 extends over 15 amino acids. The CDR3 nucleotides read TGCGCCAGCAGCCCGGGACAGGGATTCGGAAACACCATATATTTT. Residues: CASSPGQGFGNTIYF.

V is TRBV5-4 and J is TRBJ2-3; 9 bases fit TRBD1. With V trimmed by 6 bases and J by 5 bases, 10 bases remained unmatched. The germline V gene has CDR1 SGHNT and CDR2 YYREEE (reference sequence). The CDR3 extends over 15 amino acids. CDR3 nucleotide sequence: TGTGCCAGCACAAACCGGGACAGGGTAGGAGATACGCAGTATTTT. It is translated as CASTNRDRVGDTQYF.

This clone was seen only once. This chain joins TRBV28 and TRBJ2-7; 13 bases agree with TRBD2. The V and J ends lost 7 bases and 6 bases, in that order; junction bases with no gene match: 15. The CDR3 extends over 17 amino acids. Germline CDR1 reads MDHEN; CDR2 reads SYDVKM. As DNA, the CDR3 is TGTGCCAGCAATTTTTGGTCACTAGCGGGAGGGCCTGGCGAGCAGTACTTC. Translation gives CASNFWSLAGGPGEQYF.

This clone came up many times. This rearrangement joins TRBV12-3 or TRBV12-4 to TRBJ2-7, with a possible D match to TRBD2 (6 bases). Trimming cost V 8 bases and J 2 bases, with 13 bases left between them. CDR3 length: 13 amino acids. CDR3: CASGKGGAYEQYF. DNA of the CDR3: TGTGCCAGCGGAAAAGGAGGGGCCTACGAGCAGTACTTC.

The rearrangement uses TRBV28 and TRBJ1-2; tentatively, D is TRBD1 (6 bases). Germline CDR1 is MDHEN and CDR2 is SYDVKM. This CDR3 is 13 amino acids long. The V and J ends lost 5 bases and 6 bases respectively, with 13 bases between them. The CDR3 bases are TGTGCCAGCAGTCGACAGGAGGTAGATGGCTACACCTTC. Translating gives CASSRQEVDGYTF.

This rearrangement joins TRBV5-1 to TRBJ1-2; TRBD1 is a possible D gene (6 bases). This CDR3 spans 13 amino acids. V was pared by 4 bases and J by 4 bases, with 11 bases between. Germline lookup yields CDR1 SGHRS and CDR2 YFSETQ. The CDR3 protein is CASSAGQTYGYTF. The CDR3 bases are TGCGCCAGCAGCGCGGGACAAACCTATGGCTACACCTTC.

This sequence joins TRBV6-5 and TRBJ1-3; no reliable D call. The CDR3 sequence is 12 residues long. The germline CDR1 and CDR2 sequences are MNHEY and SVGAGI. V dropped 8 bases and J dropped 0 bases, with 5 bases sitting between them. CDR3 loop: CASPSSGNTIYF. The CDR3 nucleotides read TGTGCCAGCCCCAGCTCTGGAAACACCATATATTTT.

This clone came up a few times. V is TRBV11-3 and J is TRBJ2-7; weak D call: TRBD1 (5 bases). V shed 0 bases and J shed 5 bases, with 5 bases lying between them. Germline V gives CDR1 SGHNT, CDR2 YENEEA. The CDR3 has 12 amino acids. The CDR3 DNA reads TGTGCCAGCAGCTTAGAGGACAACGAGCAGTACTTC. This codes for CASSLEDNEQYF.

This chain links TRBV28 with TRBJ2-1; D perhaps matches TRBD2 (5 bases). The germline V gene has CDR1 MDHEN and CDR2 SYDVKM. The ends were cut back, 4 bases at V and 1 base at J, with 17 bases in the middle. The CDR3 length is 17 residues. CDR3 sequence: CASSSPQVGVSYNEQFF. CDR3 coding DNA: TGTGCCAGCAGTTCCCCCCAAGTGGGAGTATCCTACAATGAGCAGTTCTTC.

This chain connects TRBV4-1 to TRBJ2-7; 8 positions agree with TRBD2. V shed 3 bases, J shed 2 bases, and the junction held 6 bases outside the gene matches. This CDR3 spans 15 amino acids. Germline CDR1 and CDR2: MGHRA and YSYEKL. This chain's CDR3 is CASSQLAGRPYEQYF. The CDR3, as DNA: TGCGCCAGCAGCCAGTTAGCGGGAAGACCCTACGAGCAGTACTTC.

V usage is TRBV5-1 and J usage is TRBJ1-2, with D perhaps matching TRBD1 (5 bases). From germline, CDR1 is SGHRS and CDR2 YFSETQ. There are 13 residues in the CDR3. V lost 0 bases to trimming and J lost 7 bases, with 10 bases between them. DNA of the CDR3: TGCGCCAGCAGCTTGGGGGGCGGCAGTGGCTACACCTTC. It encodes CASSLGGGSGYTF.

The rearrangement joins TRBV27 to TRBJ2-7, with 11 bases identical to TRBD1. Germline V gene sequence: CDR1 MNHEY, CDR2 SMNVEV (reference sequence). The CDR3 length is 15 residues. Trimming removed 7 bases from V and 1 base from J; junction bases left unmatched: 6. In nucleotides, the CDR3 is TGTGCCAGCACTCCTAGGGACAGGGGGTCCTACGAGCAGTACTTC. Amino acid sequence: CASTPRDRGSYEQYF.